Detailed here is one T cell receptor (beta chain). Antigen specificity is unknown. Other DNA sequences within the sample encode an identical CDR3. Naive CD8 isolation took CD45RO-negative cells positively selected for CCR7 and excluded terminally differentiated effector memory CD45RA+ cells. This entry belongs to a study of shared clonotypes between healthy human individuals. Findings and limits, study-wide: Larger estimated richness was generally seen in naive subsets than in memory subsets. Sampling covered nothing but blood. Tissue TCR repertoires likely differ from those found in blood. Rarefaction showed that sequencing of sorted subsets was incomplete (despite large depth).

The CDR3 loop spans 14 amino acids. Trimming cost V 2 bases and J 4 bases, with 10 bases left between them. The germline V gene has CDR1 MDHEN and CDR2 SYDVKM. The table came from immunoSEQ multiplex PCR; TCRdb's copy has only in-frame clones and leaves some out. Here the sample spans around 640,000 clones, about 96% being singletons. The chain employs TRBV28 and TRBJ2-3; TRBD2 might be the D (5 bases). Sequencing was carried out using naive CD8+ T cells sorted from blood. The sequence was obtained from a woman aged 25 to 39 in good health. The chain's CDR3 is CASSLEAGPDTQYF. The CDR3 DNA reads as TGTGCCAGCAGTTTAGAGGCGGGTCCAGATACGCAGTATTTT.